Judged by abundance, the clone carrying this T cell receptor beta chain is medium-sized (0.01 to 0.1%). Its antigen is still unknown. V shed 5 bases, J shed 7 bases, and the junction held 9 bases outside the gene matches. Per germline, CDR1 LNHNV and CDR2 YYDKDF (reference sequence). The CDR3 covers 15 residues. The data are from a study of T cell repertoires in aging, cancer and after chemotherapy. General study findings and limits: The repertoire data cannot show anything about immunological memory following chemotherapy. Compared with age-matched healthy donors, untreated hematological or solid cancer patients showed higher blood TCR clonality.

Peripheral blood genomic DNA, not sorted cells or RNA, was the template. A mixed TRB-A/B primer pool amplified rearranged TRB by multiplex touch-down PCR. TCRdb called the multiplex PCR reads again in MiXCR, with one record for every CDR3 protein. Among fewer than 6,000 distinct CDR3 sequences, approximately 46% were seen once, and the ten largest hold roughly 27%. The rearrangement joins TRBV15 to TRBJ2-2, with 8 nucleotides matching TRBD2. Sequencing was carried out using blood. The clonotype comes from a human donor in good health. CDR3 coding DNA: TGTGCCACCAGCGCGCGCCGGACTAGCCACGGGGAGCTGTTTTTT. It is translated as CATSARRTSHGELFF.